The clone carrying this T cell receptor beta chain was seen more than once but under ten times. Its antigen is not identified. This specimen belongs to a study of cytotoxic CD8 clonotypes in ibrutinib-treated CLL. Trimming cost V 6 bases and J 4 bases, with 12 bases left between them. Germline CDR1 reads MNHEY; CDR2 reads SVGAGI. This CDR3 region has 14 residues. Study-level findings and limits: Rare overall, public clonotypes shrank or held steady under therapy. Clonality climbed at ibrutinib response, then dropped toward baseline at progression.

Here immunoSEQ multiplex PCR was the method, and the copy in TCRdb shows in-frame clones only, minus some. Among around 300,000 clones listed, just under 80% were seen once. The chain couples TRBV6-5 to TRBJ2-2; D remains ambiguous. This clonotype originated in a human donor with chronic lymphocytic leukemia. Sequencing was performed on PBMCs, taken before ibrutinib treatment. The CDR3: CASSQQRFTGELFF. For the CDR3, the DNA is TGTGCCAGCAGCCAACAAAGATTCACCGGGGAGCTGTTTTTT.